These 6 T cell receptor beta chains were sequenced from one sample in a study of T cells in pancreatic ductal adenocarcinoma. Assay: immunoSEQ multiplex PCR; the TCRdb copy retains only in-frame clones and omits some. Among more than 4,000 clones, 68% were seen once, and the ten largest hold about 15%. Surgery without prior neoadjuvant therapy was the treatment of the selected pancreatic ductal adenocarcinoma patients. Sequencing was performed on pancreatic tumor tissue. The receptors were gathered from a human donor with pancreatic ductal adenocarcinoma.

The CDR3 DNA sequence: TGTGCCAGCAGCCAGCGAGGGGGCGAGTTATTTACGCAGTATTTT. It is translated as CASSQRGGELFTQYF. V and J are TRBV7-8 and TRBJ2-3; TRBD1 aligns across 7 bases. This CDR3 comprises 15 residues. V dropped 5 bases and J dropped 8; count of bases not matched to a gene: 13. The germline V gene encodes CDR1 SGHVS and CDR2 FQNEAQ. The full variable domain, in which reference TRBV7-8 and TRBJ2-3 provide the parts outside the CDR3, is GAGVSQSPRYKVAKRGQDVALRCDPISGHVSLFWYQQALGQGPEFLTYFQNEAQLDKSGLPSDRFFAERPEGSVSTLKIQRTQQEDSAVYLCASSQRGGELFTQYFGPGTRLTVL.

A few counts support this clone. The CDR3 bases are TGTGCCATCATATCCGAAACATCCTACGAGCAGTACTTC. The encoded protein is CAIISETSYEQYF. The V and J genes are TRBV6-1 and TRBJ2-7; no clear D gene. V gave up 10 bases and J gave up 1 base, with 14 bases separating them. CDR3 length: 13 amino acids. Germline-derived CDR1 and CDR2 are MNHNS and SASEGT.

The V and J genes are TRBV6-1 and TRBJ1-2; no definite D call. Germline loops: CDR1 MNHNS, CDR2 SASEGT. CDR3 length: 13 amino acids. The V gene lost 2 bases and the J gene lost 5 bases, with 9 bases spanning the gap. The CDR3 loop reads CASSERILYGYTF. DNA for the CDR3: TGTGCCAGCAGTGAAAGGATTCTTTATGGCTACACCTTC.

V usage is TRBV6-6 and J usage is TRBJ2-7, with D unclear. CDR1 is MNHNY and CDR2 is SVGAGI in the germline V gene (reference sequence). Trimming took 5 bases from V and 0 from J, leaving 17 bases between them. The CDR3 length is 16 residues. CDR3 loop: CASSVQRGGFSYEQYF. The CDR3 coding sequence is TGTGCCAGCAGTGTCCAACGCGGTGGATTCTCCTACGAGCAGTACTTC.

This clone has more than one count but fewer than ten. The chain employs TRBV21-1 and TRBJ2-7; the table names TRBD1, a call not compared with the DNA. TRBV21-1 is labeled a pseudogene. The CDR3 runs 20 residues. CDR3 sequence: CASSKAGPGQVYFSSYEQYF. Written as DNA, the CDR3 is TGTGCCAGCAGCAAAGCGGGGCCGGGACAGGTCTATTTTTCCTCCTACGAGCAGTACTTC.

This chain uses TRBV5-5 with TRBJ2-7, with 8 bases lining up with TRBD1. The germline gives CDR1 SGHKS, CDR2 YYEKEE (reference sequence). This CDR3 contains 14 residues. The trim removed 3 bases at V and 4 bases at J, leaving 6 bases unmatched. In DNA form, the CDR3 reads TGTGCCAGCAGCTACCGACAGGGGAGGTACGAGCAGTACTTC. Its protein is CASSYRQGRYEQYF.